Listed below are T cell receptor beta chains from one sample, sequenced in a study of naive and memory T cell subsets. One entry per CDR3 protein, called by TCRdb with MiXCR from the 5' RACE reads. Of tens of thousands of distinct CDR3 sequences listed, under 30% were seen once; the top ten hold about 1.8%. These receptors were collected from a female donor in good health. CDR3s include the opening cysteine and the closing phenylalanine or tryptophan. D genes are given only for firm matches. Expanded clones get a size class; other rows say once, few or many, or leave the size out.

cdr3_aa cdr3_nt v_call d_call j_call clone_size
CASSSAGTGKIYEQYF TGTGCCAGCAGCTCGGCCGGGACAGGGAAGATTTACGAGCAGTACTTC TRBV11-2 TRBD1 TRBJ2-7 many
CASSPRGLDSGANVLTF TGTGCCAGCAGCCCCCGCGGCCTCGACTCTGGGGCCAACGTCCTGACTTTC TRBV7-3 . TRBJ2-6 medium-sized
CASSPSTGTSQFF TGCGCCAGCAGCCCCTCAACCGGGACTAGCCAGTTCTTC TRBV5-1 TRBD2 TRBJ2-1 many
CSVARDTGELFF TGCAGCGTTGCCAGGGACACCGGGGAGCTGTTTTTT TRBV29-1 . TRBJ2-2 few
CASSWAGDTQYF TGTGCCAGCAGCTGGGCCGGAGATACGCAGTATTTT TRBV7-2 . TRBJ2-3 few
CSAPADSSYEQYF TGCAGTGCACCCGCGGACAGTTCCTACGAGCAGTACTTC TRBV20-1 . TRBJ2-7 few
CAIRGTTGETQYF TGTGCCATCAGGGGGACAACCGGAGAGACCCAGTACTTC TRBV10-3 . TRBJ2-5 .
CASSQDTNSPLHF TGCGCCAGCAGCCAAGATACTAATTCACCCCTCCACTTT TRBV4-3 . TRBJ1-6 many
CASSYEGSSYNEQFF TGTGCCAGCAGTTACGAAGGTAGCTCCTACAATGAGCAGTTCTTC TRBV6-5 . TRBJ2-1 .
CASSLDRNNEQFF TGTGCCAGCAGCCTGGACCGTAACAATGAGCAGTTCTTC TRBV5-4 . TRBJ2-1 .
CSASKASGRTYEQYF TGCAGTGCTAGTAAGGCTAGCGGGCGTACCTACGAGCAGTACTTC TRBV20-1 TRBD2 TRBJ2-7 once
CASSYGGNEQFF TGTGCCAGCAGCTACGGAGGCAATGAGCAGTTCTTC TRBV7-2 . TRBJ2-1 few
CASSPGSGNEQYF TGTGCCAGCTCGCCGGGTAGCGGCAACGAGCAGTACTTC TRBV18 . TRBJ2-7 many
CASIETTTNEKLFF TGTGCCAGCATAGAGACCACAACTAATGAAAAACTGTTTTTT TRBV2 . TRBJ1-4 many
CASSLEQGFRNIQYF TGCGCCAGCAGCTTGGAACAGGGATTTAGAAACATTCAGTACTTC TRBV5-1 . TRBJ2-4 .
CAWAWGRGSEQYF TGTGCCTGGGCTTGGGGGAGGGGCAGCGAGCAGTACTTC TRBV30 TRBD2 TRBJ2-7 .
CASSSYPRGLNTEAFF TGTGCCAGCAGTTCATATCCGCGGGGTCTAAACACTGAAGCTTTCTTT TRBV12-3/TRBV12-4 . TRBJ1-1 .
CSARDRDRDRLHF TGCAGTGCTAGAGACCGGGACAGGGATCGGCTCCACTTT TRBV20-1 TRBD1 TRBJ1-6 medium-sized
CSAVGLVRETQYF TGCAGTGCCGTGGGACTAGTCCGTGAGACCCAGTACTTC TRBV20-1 TRBD2 TRBJ2-5 many
CASSSAAGTGELFF TGTGCTAGTTCTAGCGCTGCTGGCACCGGGGAGCTGTTTTTT TRBV12-5 . TRBJ2-2 .
CASSYSSRGNTEAFF TGTGCCAGCAGTTACTCGTCTAGGGGAAACACTGAAGCTTTCTTT TRBV6-5 . TRBJ1-1 few
CSVAGSEWDTEAFF TGCAGCGTTGCAGGGTCAGAGTGGGACACTGAAGCTTTCTTT TRBV29-1 . TRBJ1-1 .